The 9 T cell receptor beta chains presented below share a single source sample, sequenced in a study of T-cell memory formation after mild COVID-19. TCRdb called the 5' RACE reads again in MiXCR, with one record for every CDR3 protein. The sample lists 190,000 or so distinct CDR3 sequences; roughly 30% were seen once. The sequenced material came from PBMCs or a T cell subset sorted from them (not recorded which). The receptors were sampled from an adult woman who had mild COVID-19 (a few samples of this study predate the infection). Cell type and time point are not known.

This clonotype was seen a few times. The chain uses TRBV12-3 or TRBV12-4 and TRBJ1-1, with D unresolved. V was clipped by 6 bases and J by 0 bases, with 29 bases between them. The CDR3 has 20 residues. CDR3 residues: CASSLGPPRGLTVMNTEAFF. The CDR3 nucleotides are TGTGCCAGCAGCCTCGGACCGCCTCGAGGGCTGACCGTAATGAACACTGAAGCTTTCTTT.

V is TRBV7-9 and J is TRBJ1-1; D not resolved. Germline CDR1 reads SEHNR; CDR2 reads FQNEAQ (reference sequence). V was pared by 5 bases and J by 3 bases, with 7 bases between. CDR3 length: 12 residues. CDR3 nucleotide sequence: TGTGCCAGCAGCCCTATCCACACTGAAGCTTTCTTT. This gives the protein CASSPIHTEAFF.

The rearrangement links TRBV11-2 to TRBJ2-3; 9 positions match TRBD2. CDR1 and CDR2 (germline): SGHAT, FQNNGV. The CDR3 totals 17 residues. Trimming removed 3 bases from V and 0 bases from J; junction bases left unmatched: 7. DNA of the CDR3: TGTGCCAGCAGCTTCGGATTTCTAGCGGGAAGCACAGATACGCAGTATTTT. Its translation is CASSFGFLAGSTDTQYF.

This chain connects TRBV5-1 to TRBJ1-2, with D maybe TRBD1 (5 bases). Germline V gene sequence: CDR1 SGHRS, CDR2 YFSETQ. V was clipped by 0 bases and J by 8 bases, with 17 bases between them. This CDR3 spans 15 amino acids. The CDR3 DNA follows: TGCGCCAGCAGCTTGGGTCCGGGGGGAACTGACGGCTACACCTTC. The encoded protein is CASSLGPGGTDGYTF.

The chain is built from TRBV11-2 and TRBJ2-7; D is perhaps TRBD2 (6 bases). V was trimmed by 2 bases and J by 6 bases, leaving 20 bases between them. This CDR3 is built from 16 residues. The germline CDR1 and CDR2 sequences are SGHAT and FQNNGV. The CDR3 DNA reads as TGTGCCAGCAGCTTAATATCAGGAGGGAGTCGATCCGAGCAGTACTTC. Amino acids: CASSLISGGSRSEQYF.

This chain connects TRBV15 to TRBJ2-7, with TRBD1 matching over 10 bases. CDR3 length equals 15 residues. Germline-derived CDR1 and CDR2 are LNHNV and YYDKDF (reference sequence). J lost 7 bases, V lost 0 bases, and 6 bases had no gene match. The CDR3 DNA follows: TGTGCCACCAGCAGAGACACGCGGACAGGGGGTGAGCAGTACTTC. Translating it yields CATSRDTRTGGEQYF.

This clonotype was found once. The rearrangement uses TRBV5-1 and TRBJ1-2, with 10 nucleotides matching TRBD1. The CDR3 has 15 amino acids. V was clipped by 3 bases and J by 4 bases; unmatched bases: 6. Germline CDR1 is SGHRS and CDR2 is YFSETQ. This chain's CDR3 is CASSSDRGLVYGYTF. The CDR3 DNA reads TGCGCCAGCAGCTCCGACAGGGGGCTGGTCTATGGCTACACCTTC.

V usage is TRBV4-2 and J usage is TRBJ2-1, with 8 bases aligning to TRBD2. V gave up 1 base and J gave up 6 bases; unmatched junction bases: 11. The germline gives CDR1 LGHNA, CDR2 YNFKEQ. CDR3 length: 17 residues. CDR3 amino acids: CASSQVGAGELVNEQFF. For the CDR3, the DNA is TGTGCCAGCAGCCAAGTCGGAGCGGGAGAATTGGTCAATGAGCAGTTCTTC.

The rearrangement links TRBV9 to TRBJ2-7, with a weak D call TRBD2 (6 bases). V lost 3 bases and J lost 3, with 16 bases in between. Per germline, CDR1 SGDLS and CDR2 YYNGEE. The CDR3 covers 15 residues. CDR3 bases: TGTGCCAGCAGCGCGACCGGGACTTCCGACTACGAGCAGTACTTC. It specifies CASSATGTSDYEQYF.